The 7 T cell receptor beta chains reported below all come from one sample, sequenced in a study of response to subunit inactivated influenza vaccine. TCRdb re-analysed the RT-PCR reads in MiXCR, keeping a single row per CDR3 protein. Here the sample spans around 470,000 distinct CDR3 sequences, 6.5% to 8% being singletons. The source was PBMCs from blood, collected less than 30 months after vaccination. The receptor set was obtained from a man aged 50 to 69 who received an inactivated influenza vaccine.

This chain links TRBV12-3 or TRBV12-4 with TRBJ2-7; 12 bases agree with TRBD2. With V trimmed by 7 bases and J by 3 bases, 4 bases remained unmatched. There are 14 residues in the CDR3. CDR3 protein: CASTILAGGYEQYF. CDR3 sequence (DNA): TGTGCCAGCACCATACTAGCGGGGGGCTACGAGCAGTACTTC.

This clonotype was recorded a few times. The J gene is TRBJ2-7, the V gene TRBV18; D remains ambiguous. Trimming stripped 2 bases from V and 0 bases from J, with 8 bases between. Germline V gene sequence: CDR1 KGHSH, CDR2 LQKENI. The CDR3 has 14 amino acids. The CDR3 nucleotides are TGTGCCAGCTCACCAGGCCGACCCTCCTACGAGCAGTACTTC. This sequence encodes CASSPGRPSYEQYF.

In its sample, this clonotype was seen many times. V gene TRBV21-1 combines with J gene TRBJ2-2. TRBV21-1 is labeled a pseudogene. The CDR3 spans 17 residues. This chain's CDR3 is CASSKVSYGKNTGELFF. Here the CDR3 DNA reads TGTGCCAGCAGCAAAGTTTCTTATGGGAAGAACACCGGGGAGCTGTTTTTT.

The J gene is TRBJ1-3, the V gene TRBV3-1; 7 nucleotides align to TRBD1. Trimming at V came to 1 base and at J to 0 bases, leaving 3 bases not matched to a gene. The CDR3 is made up of 16 amino acids. In germline, CDR1 is LGHDT, CDR2 YNNKEL (reference sequence). The CDR3 protein is CASSQGQGVSGNTIYF. The CDR3 DNA sequence: TGTGCCAGCAGCCAAGGACAGGGAGTCTCTGGAAACACCATATATTTT.

This clonotype was picked up a small number of times. This chain connects TRBV6-1 to TRBJ2-7, with TRBD2 as a possible D gene (6 bases). The germline CDR1 and CDR2 sequences are MNHNS and SASEGT. This CDR3 spans 15 amino acids. Trimming removed 3 bases at V and 3 bases at J, with 15 bases between. The DNA for the CDR3 is TGTGCCAGCAGTGATTCGGGACTTTCCCGCTACGAGCAGTACTTC. Protein product: CASSDSGLSRYEQYF.

This clonotype turned up a few times. The gene calls are TRBV14 and TRBJ2-7; TRBD2 might be the D (5 bases). V dropped 5 bases and J dropped 7 bases, with 15 bases sitting between them. Per the germline V gene, CDR1 is SGHDN and CDR2 is FVKESK. This CDR3 has 13 residues. CDR3 amino acids: CASSSFAEGEQYF. The CDR3 DNA is TGTGCCAGCAGCTCTTTTGCCGAGGGTGAGCAGTACTTC.

Many counts were recorded for this clonotype. The V and J genes are TRBV12-3 or TRBV12-4 and TRBJ2-7, with 9 nucleotides matching TRBD1. After removal of 3 bases from V and 5 bases from J, the junction contained 11 bases not matched to a gene. The CDR3 extends over 16 amino acids. The CDR3 DNA reads as TGTGCCAGCAGTTTTACGGGGACAGGGTCTAGCCACGAGCAGTACTTC. This translates into CASSFTGTGSSHEQYF.